The 11 T cell receptor beta chains reported below all come from one sample, sequenced in a study of human T cells and chemical hapten exposure. TCRdb ran MiXCR on the RACE reads and lists one entry per CDR3 protein. The sample includes 95,000 to 150,000 distinct CDR3 sequences, around 10% of them seen just once. Time point indicated: patch test 3, about 24 weeks after DPC sensitization. Treatment reported: therapeutic diphenylcyclopropenone sensitization with weekly scalp DPC. Sequences were derived from whole blood, sampled in connection with sensitization to the hapten diphenylcyclopropenone (DPC). Every receptor here comes from a woman aged 45 to 65 with alopecia areata. Some clones in this sample may be carry-over from other donors' samples.

V usage is TRBV7-6 and J usage is TRBJ2-3; D is ambiguous. Trimming stripped 1 base from V and 2 bases from J, with 13 bases between. From germline, CDR1 is SGHVS and CDR2 FNYEAQ. CDR3 length equals 16 residues. CDR3 in amino acids: CASSLVVGVPTDTQYF. The CDR3 DNA is TGTGCCAGCAGCTTAGTGGTAGGCGTACCCACAGATACGCAGTATTTT.

This clonotype turned up a few times. The chain has TRBV28 and TRBJ2-7; tentatively, D is TRBD2 (5 bases). CDR1 MDHEN and CDR2 SYDVKM come from the germline V gene. V lost 2 bases, J lost 2 bases, and 13 bases lay in between. This CDR3 has 15 residues. This CDR3 reads CASSLLPGRAYEQYF. CDR3 nucleotide sequence: TGTGCCAGCAGTTTACTCCCGGGAAGGGCCTACGAGCAGTACTTC.

With regard to this clonotype: A much larger clone is a single base away; this may be a read error. CDR3 sequence (DNA): TGCGCCAGCAGCCAAGCCGGGGCAGATACGCAGTGTTTT. Amino acid sequence: CASSQAGADTQCF. The chain couples TRBV4-1 to TRBJ2-3; perhaps D is TRBD1 or TRBD2 (5 bases each). The CDR3 has 13 residues. CDR1 is MGHRA, CDR2 YSYEKL, per germline.

The sample holds a few counts of this clonotype. The V call is TRBV4-1, the J call TRBJ1-1, with 9 bases matching TRBD1. V lost 0 bases to trimming and J lost 6 bases; unmatched junction nucleotides: 5. Germline V gives CDR1 MGHRA, CDR2 YSYEKL. The CDR3 sequence is 15 residues long. CDR3 region: CASSQDGQGMAEAFF. The DNA for the CDR3 is TGCGCCAGCAGCCAAGATGGACAGGGGATGGCTGAAGCTTTCTTT.

The J gene is TRBJ1-6, the V gene TRBV7-9, with D tentatively TRBD1 (5 bases). The CDR3 length is 15 residues. V was pared by 1 base and J by 2 bases, with 6 bases between. The V gene's germline CDR1 is SEHNR and CDR2 FQNEAQ (reference sequence). CDR3 coding DNA: TGTGCCAGCAGCTTAGGACAGACCTATAATTCACCCCTCCACTTT. It encodes CASSLGQTYNSPLHF.

This clonotype was counted only a few times. The gene calls are TRBV29-1 and TRBJ2-1; 15 bases agree with TRBD2. CDR1 and CDR2 (germline): SQVTM, ANQGSEA. The junction had 6 bases not matched to a gene; V was cut back by 6 bases and J by 0 bases. CDR3 length: 17 residues. The CDR3 sequence: CSVAGLAGGSSYNEQFF. DNA of the CDR3: TGCAGCGTCGCGGGACTAGCGGGAGGCAGCTCCTACAATGAGCAGTTCTTC.

This clonotype was counted between two and nine times. The chain couples TRBV6-5 to TRBJ2-5, with D perhaps TRBD1 or TRBD2 (5 bases each). The V end was cut by 0 bases, the J end by 3 bases, with 17 bases between. The CDR3 consists of 17 residues. Per the germline V gene, CDR1 is MNHEY and CDR2 is SVGAGI. Here the CDR3 reads CASSYSRGANPKETQYF. Written as DNA, the CDR3 is TGTGCCAGCAGTTACTCGAGAGGGGCCAACCCTAAAGAGACCCAGTACTTC.

This clonotype occurred a few times. The chain recombines TRBV4-2 with TRBJ1-1; perhaps TRBD1 as D (5 bases). The CDR3 sequence is 14 residues long. V dropped 8 bases and J dropped 4 bases, with 17 bases sitting between them. Germline CDR1 LGHNA, CDR2 YNFKEQ. The CDR3 DNA follows: TGTGCCAGCTTTGATGGGGGGATCGGCACTGAAGCTTTCTTT. Encoded protein: CASFDGGIGTEAFF.

The chain couples TRBV4-2 to TRBJ1-1; D is uncertain. The CDR3 is made up of 14 amino acids. Germline lookup yields CDR1 LGHNA and CDR2 YNFKEQ. The V and J ends lost 4 bases and 0 bases respectively, with 9 bases between them. CDR3 sequence reads: CASSPRTLNTEAFF. The DNA of the CDR3 is TGTGCCAGCAGCCCGAGGACCCTGAACACTGAAGCTTTCTTT.

This clonotype was picked up many times. The chain couples TRBV29-1 to TRBJ1-2; D is possibly TRBD1 (5 bases). Deletions cut 7 bases from V and 3 bases from J, with 9 bases between. The CDR3 is 11 residues long. Germline-derived CDR1 and CDR2 are SQVTM and ANQGSEA. The CDR3 is CSGGGDYGYTF. The DNA of the CDR3 is TGCAGCGGGGGAGGGGACTATGGCTACACCTTC.

V is TRBV12-3 or TRBV12-4 and J is TRBJ2-2; no definite D call. The CDR3 contains 15 residues. V was cut by 6 bases and J by 7 bases, with 18 bases left in between. The CDR3 here is CASRNRPPGDGELFF. CDR3 sequence (DNA): TGTGCCAGCAGAAACCGACCTCCCGGTGACGGGGAGCTGTTTTTT.